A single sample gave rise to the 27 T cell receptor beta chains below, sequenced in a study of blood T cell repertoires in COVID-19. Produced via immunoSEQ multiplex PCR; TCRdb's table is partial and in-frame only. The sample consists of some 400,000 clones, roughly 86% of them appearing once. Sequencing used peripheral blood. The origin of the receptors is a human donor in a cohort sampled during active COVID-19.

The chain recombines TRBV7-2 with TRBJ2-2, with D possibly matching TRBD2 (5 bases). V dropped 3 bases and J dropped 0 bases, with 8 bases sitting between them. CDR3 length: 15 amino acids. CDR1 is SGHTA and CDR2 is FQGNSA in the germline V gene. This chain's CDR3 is CASSFGGSNTGELFF. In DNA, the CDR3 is TGTGCCAGCAGCTTCGGAGGATCGAACACCGGGGAGCTGTTTTTT.

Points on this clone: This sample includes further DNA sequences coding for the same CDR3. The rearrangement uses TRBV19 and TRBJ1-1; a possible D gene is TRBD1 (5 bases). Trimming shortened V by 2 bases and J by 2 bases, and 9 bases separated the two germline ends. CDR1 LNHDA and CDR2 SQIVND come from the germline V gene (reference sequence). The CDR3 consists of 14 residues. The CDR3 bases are TGTGCCAGTAGTATAAGGGGAGGTAACACTGAAGCTTTCTTT. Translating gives CASSIRGGNTEAFF. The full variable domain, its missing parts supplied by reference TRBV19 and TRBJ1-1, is DGGITQSPKYLFRKEGQNVTLSCEQNLNHDAMYWYRQDPGQGLRLIYYSQIVNDFQKGDIAEGYSVSREKKESFPLTVTSAQKNPTAFYLCASSIRGGNTEAFFGQGTRLTVV.

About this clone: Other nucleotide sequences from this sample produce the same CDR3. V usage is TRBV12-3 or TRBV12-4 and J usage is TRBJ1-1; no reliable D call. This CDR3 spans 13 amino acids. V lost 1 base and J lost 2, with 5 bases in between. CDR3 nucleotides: TGTGCCAGCAGTTTAGACAGCAACACTGAAGCTTTCTTT. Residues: CASSLDSNTEAFF.

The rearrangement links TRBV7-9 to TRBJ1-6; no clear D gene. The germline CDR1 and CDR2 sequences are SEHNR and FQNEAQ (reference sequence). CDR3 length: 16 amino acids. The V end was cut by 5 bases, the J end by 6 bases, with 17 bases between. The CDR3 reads CASSPGDGLFNSPLHF. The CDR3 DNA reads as TGTGCCAGCAGCCCAGGCGATGGGCTTTTTAATTCACCCCTCCACTTT.

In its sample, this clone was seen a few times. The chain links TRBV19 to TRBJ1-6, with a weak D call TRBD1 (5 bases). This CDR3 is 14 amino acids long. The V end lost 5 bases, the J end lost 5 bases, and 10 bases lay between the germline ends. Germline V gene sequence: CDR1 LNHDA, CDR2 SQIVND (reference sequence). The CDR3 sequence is CASSSDRNNSPLHF. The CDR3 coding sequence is TGTGCCAGTAGTTCCGACAGAAATAATTCACCCCTCCACTTT.

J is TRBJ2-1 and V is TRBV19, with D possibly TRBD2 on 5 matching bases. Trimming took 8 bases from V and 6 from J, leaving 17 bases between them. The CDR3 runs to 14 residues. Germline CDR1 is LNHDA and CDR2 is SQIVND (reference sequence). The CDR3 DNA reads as TGTGCCAGTTGCCCCCGGGAAACCCTCAATGAGCAGTTCTTC. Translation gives CASCPRETLNEQFF.

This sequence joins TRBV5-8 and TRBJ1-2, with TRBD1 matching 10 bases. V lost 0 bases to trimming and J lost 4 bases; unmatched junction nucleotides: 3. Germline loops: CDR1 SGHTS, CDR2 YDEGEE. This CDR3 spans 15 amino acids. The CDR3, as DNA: TGTGCCAGCAGCTTGGCGGGACAGGGGAGCTATGGCTACACCTTC. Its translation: CASSLAGQGSYGYTF.

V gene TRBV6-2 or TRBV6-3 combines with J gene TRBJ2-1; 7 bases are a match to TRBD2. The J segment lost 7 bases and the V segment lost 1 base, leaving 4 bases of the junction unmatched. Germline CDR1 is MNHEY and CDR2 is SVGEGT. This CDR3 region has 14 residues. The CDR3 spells CASSYWTRTNEQFF. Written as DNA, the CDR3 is TGTGCCAGCAGTTACTGGACTAGAACGAATGAGCAGTTCTTC.

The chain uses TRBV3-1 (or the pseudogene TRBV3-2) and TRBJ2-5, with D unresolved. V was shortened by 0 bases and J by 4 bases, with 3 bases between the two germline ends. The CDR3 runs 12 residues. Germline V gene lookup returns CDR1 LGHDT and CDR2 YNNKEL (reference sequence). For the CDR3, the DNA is TGTGCCAGCAGCCAAGATATAGAGACCCAGTACTTC. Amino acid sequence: CASSQDIETQYF.

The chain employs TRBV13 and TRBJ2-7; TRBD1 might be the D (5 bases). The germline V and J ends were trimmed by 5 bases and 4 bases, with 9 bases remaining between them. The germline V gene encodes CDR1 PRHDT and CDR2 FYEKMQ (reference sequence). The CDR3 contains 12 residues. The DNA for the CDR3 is TGTGCCAGCAGCCCTGACAGTTACGAGCAGTACTTC. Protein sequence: CASSPDSYEQYF. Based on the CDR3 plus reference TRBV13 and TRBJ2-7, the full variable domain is AAGVIQSPRHLIKEKRETATLKCYPIPRHDTVYWYQQGPGQDPQFLISFYEKMQSDKGSIPDRFSAQQFSDYHSELNMSSLELGDSALYFCASSPDSYEQYFGPGTRLTVT.

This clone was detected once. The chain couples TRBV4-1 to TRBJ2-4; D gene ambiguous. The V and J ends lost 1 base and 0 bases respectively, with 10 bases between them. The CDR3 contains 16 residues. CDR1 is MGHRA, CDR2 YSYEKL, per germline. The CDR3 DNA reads TGCGCCAGCAGCCAAGTTAATGGGCAAGCCAAAAACATTCAGTACTTC. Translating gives CASSQVNGQAKNIQYF.

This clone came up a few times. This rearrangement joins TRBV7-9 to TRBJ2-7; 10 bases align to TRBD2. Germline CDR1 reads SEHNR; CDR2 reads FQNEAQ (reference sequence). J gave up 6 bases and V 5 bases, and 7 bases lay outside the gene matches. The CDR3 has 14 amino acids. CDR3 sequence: CASSPSGRSGEQYF. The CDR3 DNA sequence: TGTGCCAGCAGCCCTAGCGGGAGAAGTGGCGAGCAGTACTTC.

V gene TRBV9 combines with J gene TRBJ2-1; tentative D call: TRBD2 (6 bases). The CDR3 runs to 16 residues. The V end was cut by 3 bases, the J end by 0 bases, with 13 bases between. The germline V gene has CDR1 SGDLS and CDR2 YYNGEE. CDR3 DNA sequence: TGTGCCAGCAGCGCGCGGGACTTTAGCTCCTACAATGAGCAGTTCTTC. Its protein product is CASSARDFSSYNEQFF.

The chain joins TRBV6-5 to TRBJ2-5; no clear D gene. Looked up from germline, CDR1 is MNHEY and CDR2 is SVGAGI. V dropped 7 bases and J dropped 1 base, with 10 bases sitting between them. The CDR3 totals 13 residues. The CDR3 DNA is TGTGCCAGCACTCCGGGTGGCCAAGAGACCCAGTACTTC. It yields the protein CASTPGGQETQYF.

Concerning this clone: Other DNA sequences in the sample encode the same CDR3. The CDR3 sequence is CASSLGGQAAGNTIYF. The CDR3 coding sequence is TGTGCCAGCAGCTTAGGAGGACAGGCAGCTGGAAACACCATATATTTT. V is TRBV7-2 and J is TRBJ1-3; 7 bases line up with TRBD1. Trimming took 1 base from V and 2 from J; bases not matched to a gene: 5. The CDR3 is 16 residues long. CDR1 SGHTA and CDR2 FQGNSA come from the germline V gene.

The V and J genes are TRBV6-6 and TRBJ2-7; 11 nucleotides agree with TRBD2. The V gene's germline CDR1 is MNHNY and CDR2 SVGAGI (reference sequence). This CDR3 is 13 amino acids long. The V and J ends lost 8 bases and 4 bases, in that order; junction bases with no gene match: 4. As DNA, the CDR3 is TGTGCCAGCGTAGCGGGGGGGTCATACGAGCAGTACTTC. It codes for CASVAGGSYEQYF.

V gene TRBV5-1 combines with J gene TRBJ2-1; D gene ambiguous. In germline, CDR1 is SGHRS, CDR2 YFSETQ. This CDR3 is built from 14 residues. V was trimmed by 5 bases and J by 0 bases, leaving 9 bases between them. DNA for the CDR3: TGCGCCAGCAGGCCAACGAGCTCCTACAATGAGCAGTTCTTC. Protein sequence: CASRPTSSYNEQFF.

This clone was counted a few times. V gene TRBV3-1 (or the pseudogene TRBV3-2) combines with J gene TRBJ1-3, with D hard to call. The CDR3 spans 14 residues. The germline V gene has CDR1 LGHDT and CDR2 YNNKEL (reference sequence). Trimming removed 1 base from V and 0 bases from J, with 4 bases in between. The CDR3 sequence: CASSQAYSGNTIYF. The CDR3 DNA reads TGTGCCAGCAGCCAAGCTTACTCTGGAAACACCATATATTTT.

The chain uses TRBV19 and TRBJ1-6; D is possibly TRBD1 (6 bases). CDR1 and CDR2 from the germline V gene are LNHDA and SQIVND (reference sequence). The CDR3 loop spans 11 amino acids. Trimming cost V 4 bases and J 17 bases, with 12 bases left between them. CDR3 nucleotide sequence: TGTGCCAGTAGTACAGGGGTCGTAGTCCACTTT. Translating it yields CASSTGVVVHF.

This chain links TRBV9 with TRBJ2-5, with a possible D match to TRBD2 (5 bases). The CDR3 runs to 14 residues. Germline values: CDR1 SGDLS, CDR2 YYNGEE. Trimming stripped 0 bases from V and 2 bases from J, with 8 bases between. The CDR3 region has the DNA TGTGCCAGCAGCGTAGTTCCGGGGCAAGAGACCCAGTACTTC. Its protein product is CASSVVPGQETQYF. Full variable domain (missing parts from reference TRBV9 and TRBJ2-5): DSGVTQTPKHLITATGQRVTLRCSPRSGDLSVYWYQQSLDQGLQFLIQYYNGEERAKGNILERFSAQQFPDLHSELNLSSLELGDSALYFCASSVVPGQETQYFGPGTRLLVL.

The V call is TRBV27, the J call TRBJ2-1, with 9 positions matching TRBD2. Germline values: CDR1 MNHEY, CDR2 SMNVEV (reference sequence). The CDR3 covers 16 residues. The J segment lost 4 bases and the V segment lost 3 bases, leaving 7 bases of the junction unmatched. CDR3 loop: CASSLGPAGGYNEQFF. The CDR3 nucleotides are TGTGCCAGCAGTTTGGGTCCTGCGGGAGGGTACAATGAGCAGTTCTTC.

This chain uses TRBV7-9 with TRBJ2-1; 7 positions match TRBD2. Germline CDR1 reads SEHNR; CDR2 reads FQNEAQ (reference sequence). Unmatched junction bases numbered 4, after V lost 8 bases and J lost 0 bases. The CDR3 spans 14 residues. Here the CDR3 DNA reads TGTGCCAGCGAGGGCGGGAGCTCCTACAATGAGCAGTTCTTC. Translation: CASEGGSSYNEQFF.

The CDR3 region is CASSDSLNSPLHF. The CDR3 DNA reads TGTGCCAGCAGTGATTCCCTAAATTCACCCCTCCACTTT. The chain links TRBV6-1 to TRBJ1-6, with D unresolved. The CDR3 totals 13 residues. Deletions cut 3 bases from V and 7 bases from J, with 7 bases between. Looked up from germline, CDR1 is MNHNS and CDR2 is SASEGT.

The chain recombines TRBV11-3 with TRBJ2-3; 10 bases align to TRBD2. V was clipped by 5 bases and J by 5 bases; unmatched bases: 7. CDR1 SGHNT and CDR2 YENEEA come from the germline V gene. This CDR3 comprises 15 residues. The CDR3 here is CASSPIAGGLDTQYF. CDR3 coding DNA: TGTGCCAGCAGCCCGATAGCGGGGGGTCTAGATACGCAGTATTTT.

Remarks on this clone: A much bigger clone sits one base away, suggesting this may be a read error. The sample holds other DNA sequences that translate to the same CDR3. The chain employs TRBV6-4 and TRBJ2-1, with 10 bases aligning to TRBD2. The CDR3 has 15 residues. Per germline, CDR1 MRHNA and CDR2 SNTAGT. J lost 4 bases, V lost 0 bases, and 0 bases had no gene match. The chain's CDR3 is CASSDSTSGYNEQFF. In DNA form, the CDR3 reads TGTGCCAGCAGTGACTCGACTAGCGGGTACAATGAGCAGTTCTTC.

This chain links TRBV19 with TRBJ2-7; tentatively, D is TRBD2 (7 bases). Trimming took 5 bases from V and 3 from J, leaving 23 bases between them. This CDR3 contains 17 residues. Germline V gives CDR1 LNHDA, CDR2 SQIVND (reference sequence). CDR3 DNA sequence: TGTGCCAGTAGTCCACCCCGGTGGGGGGGGGACAACTACGAGCAGTACTTC. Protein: CASSPPRWGGDNYEQYF.

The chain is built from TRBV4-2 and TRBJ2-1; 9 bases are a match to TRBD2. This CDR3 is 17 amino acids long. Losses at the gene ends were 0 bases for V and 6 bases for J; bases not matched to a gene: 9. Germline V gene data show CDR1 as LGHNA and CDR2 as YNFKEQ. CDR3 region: CASSQDRVAGESNEQFF. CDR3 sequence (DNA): TGTGCCAGCAGCCAAGATCGAGTAGCGGGAGAAAGCAATGAGCAGTTCTTC.